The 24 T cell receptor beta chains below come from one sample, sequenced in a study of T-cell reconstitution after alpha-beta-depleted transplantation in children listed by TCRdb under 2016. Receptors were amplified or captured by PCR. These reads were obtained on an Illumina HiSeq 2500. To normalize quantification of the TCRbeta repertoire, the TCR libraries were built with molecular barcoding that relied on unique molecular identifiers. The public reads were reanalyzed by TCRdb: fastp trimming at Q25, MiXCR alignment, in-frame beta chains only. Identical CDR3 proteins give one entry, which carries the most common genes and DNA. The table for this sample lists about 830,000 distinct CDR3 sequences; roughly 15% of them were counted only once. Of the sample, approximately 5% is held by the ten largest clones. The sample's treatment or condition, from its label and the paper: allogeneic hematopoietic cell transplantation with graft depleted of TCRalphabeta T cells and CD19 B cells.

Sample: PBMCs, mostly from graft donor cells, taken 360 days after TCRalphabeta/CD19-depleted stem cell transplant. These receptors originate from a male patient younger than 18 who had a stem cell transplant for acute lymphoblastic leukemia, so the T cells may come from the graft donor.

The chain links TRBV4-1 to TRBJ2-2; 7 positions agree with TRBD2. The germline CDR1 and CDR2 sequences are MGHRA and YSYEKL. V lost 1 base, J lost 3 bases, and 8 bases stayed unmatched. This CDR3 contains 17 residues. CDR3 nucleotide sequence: TGCGCCAGCAGCCAAGGAGGCGGGAGATCCCACACCGGGGAGCTGTTTTTT. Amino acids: CASSQGGGRSHTGELFF.

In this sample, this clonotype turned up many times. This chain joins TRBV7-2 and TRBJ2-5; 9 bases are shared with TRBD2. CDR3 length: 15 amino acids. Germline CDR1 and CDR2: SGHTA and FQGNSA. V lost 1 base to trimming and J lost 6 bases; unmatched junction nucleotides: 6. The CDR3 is CASSLDAGGRQTQYF. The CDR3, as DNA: TGTGCCAGCAGCTTAGACGCGGGAGGGCGGCAGACCCAGTACTTC.

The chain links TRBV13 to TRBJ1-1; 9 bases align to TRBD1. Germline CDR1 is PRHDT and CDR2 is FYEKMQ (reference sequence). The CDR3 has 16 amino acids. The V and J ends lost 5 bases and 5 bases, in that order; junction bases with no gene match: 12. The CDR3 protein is CASSPIEGTGMTEAFF. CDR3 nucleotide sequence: TGTGCCAGCAGCCCTATAGAGGGGACAGGGATGACTGAAGCTTTCTTT.

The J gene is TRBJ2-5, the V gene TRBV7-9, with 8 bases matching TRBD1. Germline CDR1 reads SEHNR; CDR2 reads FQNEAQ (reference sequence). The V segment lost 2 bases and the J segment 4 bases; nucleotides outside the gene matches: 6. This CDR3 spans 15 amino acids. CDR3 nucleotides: TGTGCCAGCAGCTTAACCAGGGGGCCGGCAGAGACCCAGTACTTC. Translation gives CASSLTRGPAETQYF. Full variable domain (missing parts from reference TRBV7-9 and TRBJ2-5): DTGVSQNPRHKITKRGQNVTFRCDPISEHNRLYWYRQTLGQGPEFLTYFQNEAQLEKSRLLSDRFSAERPKGSFSTLEIQRTEQGDSAMYLCASSLTRGPAETQYFGPGTRLLVL.

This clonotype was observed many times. The CDR3: CASSSWTGLNTEAFF. The CDR3 DNA reads as TGTGCCAGCAGCTCTTGGACAGGGTTGAACACTGAAGCTTTCTTT. The chain has TRBV7-2 and TRBJ1-1; TRBD1 agrees at 8 bases. CDR1 SGHTA and CDR2 FQGNSA come from the germline V gene. The CDR3 spans 15 residues. Trimming removed 4 bases from V and 0 bases from J; junction bases left unmatched: 4.

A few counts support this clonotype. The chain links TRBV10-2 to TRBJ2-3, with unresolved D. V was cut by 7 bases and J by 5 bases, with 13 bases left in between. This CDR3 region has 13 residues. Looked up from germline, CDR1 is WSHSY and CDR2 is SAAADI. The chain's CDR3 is CASIPQLEDTQYF. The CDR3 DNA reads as TGCGCCAGCATACCCCAACTGGAAGATACGCAGTATTTT.

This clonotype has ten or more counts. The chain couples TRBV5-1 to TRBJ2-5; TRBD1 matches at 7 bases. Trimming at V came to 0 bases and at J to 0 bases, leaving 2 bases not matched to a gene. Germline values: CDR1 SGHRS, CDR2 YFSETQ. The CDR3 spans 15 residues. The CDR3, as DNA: TGCGCCAGCAGCTTGGGGGACAGCTACCAAGAGACCCAGTACTTC. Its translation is CASSLGDSYQETQYF. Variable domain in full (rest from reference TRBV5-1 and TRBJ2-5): KAGVTQTPRYLIKTRGQQVTLSCSPISGHRSVSWYQQTPGQGLQFLFEYFSETQRNKGNFPGRFSGRQFSNSRSEMNVSTLELGDSALYLCASSLGDSYQETQYFGPGTRLLVL.

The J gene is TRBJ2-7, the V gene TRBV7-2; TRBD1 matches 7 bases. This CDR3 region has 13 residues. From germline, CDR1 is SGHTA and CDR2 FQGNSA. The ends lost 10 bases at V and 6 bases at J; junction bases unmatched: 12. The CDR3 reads CAMPYDRDGEQYF. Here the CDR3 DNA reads TGTGCCATGCCCTACGACAGGGACGGCGAGCAGTACTTC.

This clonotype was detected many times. The CDR3 reads CASKTPGQLYTGELFF. Written as DNA, the CDR3 is TGCGCCAGCAAAACACCGGGACAGCTTTACACCGGGGAGCTGTTTTTT. This chain links TRBV10-2 with TRBJ2-2, with 7 positions matching TRBD1. Germline CDR1 WSHSY, CDR2 SAAADI. The CDR3 sequence is 16 residues long. J lost 3 bases, V lost 7 bases, and 11 bases had no gene match.

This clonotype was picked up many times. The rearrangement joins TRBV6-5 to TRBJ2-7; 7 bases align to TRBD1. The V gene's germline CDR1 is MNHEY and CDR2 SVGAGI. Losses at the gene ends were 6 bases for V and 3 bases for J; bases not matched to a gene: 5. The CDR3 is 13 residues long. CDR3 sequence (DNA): TGTGCCAGCAGCCAGACAGGGTTCTACGAGCAGTACTTC. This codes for CASSQTGFYEQYF.

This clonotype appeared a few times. The CDR3 loop reads CASGLGLAGNQETQYF. The DNA of the CDR3 is TGTGCTAGTGGTTTGGGGCTAGCGGGGAACCAAGAGACCCAGTACTTC. The chain employs TRBV12-5 and TRBJ2-5, with 9 bases identical to TRBD2. Germline CDR1 LGHNT, CDR2 FRNRAP. CDR3 size: 16 residues. V was clipped by 1 base and J by 0 bases; unmatched bases: 3. Variable domain in full (rest from reference TRBV12-5 and TRBJ2-5): DARVTQTPRHKVTEMGQEVTMRCQPILGHNTVFWYRQTMMQGLELLAYFRNRAPLDDSGMPKDRFSAEMPDATLATLKIQPSEPRDSAVYFCASGLGLAGNQETQYFGPGTRLLVL.

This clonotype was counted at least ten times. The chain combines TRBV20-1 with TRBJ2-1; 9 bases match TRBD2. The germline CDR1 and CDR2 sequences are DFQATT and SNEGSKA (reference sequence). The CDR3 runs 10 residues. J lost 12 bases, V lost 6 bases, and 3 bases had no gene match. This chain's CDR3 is CSARLAAQFF. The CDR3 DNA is TGCAGTGCCAGACTAGCGGCGCAGTTCTTC.

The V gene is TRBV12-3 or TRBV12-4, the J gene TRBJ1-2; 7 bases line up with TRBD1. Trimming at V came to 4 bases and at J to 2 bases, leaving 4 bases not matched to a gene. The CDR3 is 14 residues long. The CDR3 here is CASSSGDSNYGYTF. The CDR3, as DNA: TGTGCCAGCAGTTCCGGGGACAGCAACTATGGCTACACCTTC.

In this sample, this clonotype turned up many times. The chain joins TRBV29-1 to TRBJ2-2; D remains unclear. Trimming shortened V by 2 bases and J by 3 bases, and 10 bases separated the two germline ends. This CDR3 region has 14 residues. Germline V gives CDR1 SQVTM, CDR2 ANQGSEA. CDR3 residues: CSVELLSYTGELFF. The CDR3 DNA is TGCAGCGTTGAACTTCTCAGTTACACCGGGGAGCTGTTTTTT.

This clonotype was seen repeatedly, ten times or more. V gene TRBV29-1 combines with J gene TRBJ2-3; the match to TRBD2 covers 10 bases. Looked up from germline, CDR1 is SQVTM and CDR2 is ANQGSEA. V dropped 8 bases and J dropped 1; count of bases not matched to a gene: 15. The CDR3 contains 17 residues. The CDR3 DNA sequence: TGCAGCAGCAACCCCAGCGGGAGGGCCCGGGGCACAGATACGCAGTATTTT. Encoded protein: CSSNPSGRARGTDTQYF.

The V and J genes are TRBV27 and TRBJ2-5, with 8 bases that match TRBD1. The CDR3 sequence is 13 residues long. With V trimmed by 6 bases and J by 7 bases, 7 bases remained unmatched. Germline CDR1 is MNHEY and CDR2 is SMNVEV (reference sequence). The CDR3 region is CASRQGAQVTQYF. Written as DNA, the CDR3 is TGTGCCAGCAGGCAGGGGGCCCAGGTGACCCAGTACTTC.

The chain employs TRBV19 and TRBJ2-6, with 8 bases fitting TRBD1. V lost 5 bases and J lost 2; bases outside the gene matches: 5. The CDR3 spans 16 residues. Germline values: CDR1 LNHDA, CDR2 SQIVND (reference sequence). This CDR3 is CASSGRGRTGANVLTF. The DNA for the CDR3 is TGTGCCAGTAGTGGCAGGGGGCGGACTGGGGCCAACGTCCTGACTTTC. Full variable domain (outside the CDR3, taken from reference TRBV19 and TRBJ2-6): DGGITQSPKYLFRKEGQNVTLSCEQNLNHDAMYWYRQDPGQGLRLIYYSQIVNDFQKGDIAEGYSVSREKKESFPLTVTSAQKNPTAFYLCASSGRGRTGANVLTFGAGSRLTVL.

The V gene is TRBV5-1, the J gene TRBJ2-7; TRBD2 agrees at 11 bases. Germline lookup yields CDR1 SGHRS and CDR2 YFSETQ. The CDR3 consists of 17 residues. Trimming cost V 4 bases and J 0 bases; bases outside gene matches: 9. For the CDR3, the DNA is TGCGCCAGCAGCCCCGGACTAGCGGGTTACCTCTCCTACGAGCAGTACTTC. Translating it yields CASSPGLAGYLSYEQYF.

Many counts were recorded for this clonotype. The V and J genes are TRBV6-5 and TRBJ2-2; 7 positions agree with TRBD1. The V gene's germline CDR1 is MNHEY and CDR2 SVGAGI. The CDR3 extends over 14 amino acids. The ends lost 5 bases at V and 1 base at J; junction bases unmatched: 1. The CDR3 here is CASSNRGNTGELFF. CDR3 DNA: TGTGCCAGCAGTAACAGGGGGAACACCGGGGAGCTGTTTTTT.

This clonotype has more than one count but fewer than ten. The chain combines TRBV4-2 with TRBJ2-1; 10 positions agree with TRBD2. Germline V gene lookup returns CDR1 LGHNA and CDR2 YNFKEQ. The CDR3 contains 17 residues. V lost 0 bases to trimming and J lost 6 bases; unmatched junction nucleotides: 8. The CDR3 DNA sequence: TGTGCCAGCAGCCAAGATTTGGGCCGACTAGCGGGCAATGAGCAGTTCTTC. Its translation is CASSQDLGRLAGNEQFF.

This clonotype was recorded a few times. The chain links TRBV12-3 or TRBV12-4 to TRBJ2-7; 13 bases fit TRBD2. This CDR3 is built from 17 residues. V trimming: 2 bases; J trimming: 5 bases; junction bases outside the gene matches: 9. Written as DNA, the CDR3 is TGTGCCAGCAGTTTAATGACCGGGACTAGCGGGAAGCACGAGCAGTACTTC. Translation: CASSLMTGTSGKHEQYF.

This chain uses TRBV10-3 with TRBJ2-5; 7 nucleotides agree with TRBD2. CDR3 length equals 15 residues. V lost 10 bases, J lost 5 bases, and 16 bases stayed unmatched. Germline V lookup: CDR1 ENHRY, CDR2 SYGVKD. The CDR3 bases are TGTGCCACCAATGGGTGGCTAGCGGCCGGGGAGACCCAGTACTTC. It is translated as CATNGWLAAGETQYF.

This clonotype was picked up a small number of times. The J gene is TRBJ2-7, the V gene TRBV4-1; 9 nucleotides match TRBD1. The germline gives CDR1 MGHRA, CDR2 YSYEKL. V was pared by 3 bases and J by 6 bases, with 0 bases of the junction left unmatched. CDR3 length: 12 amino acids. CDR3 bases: TGCGCCAGCAGCCAGGGACAGGGCGAGCAGTACTTC. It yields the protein CASSQGQGEQYF.

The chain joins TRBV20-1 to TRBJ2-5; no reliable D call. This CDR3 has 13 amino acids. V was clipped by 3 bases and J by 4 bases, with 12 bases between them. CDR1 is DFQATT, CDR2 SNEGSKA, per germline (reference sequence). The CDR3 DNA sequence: TGCAGTGCTAGGTCGCCATGGGGAGAGACCCAGTACTTC. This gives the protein CSARSPWGETQYF.